The 15 T cell receptor beta chains below come from one sample, sequenced in a study of brain T cells in children with intractable seizures. Sequenced by immunoSEQ multiplex PCR; TCRdb stores in-frame clones only, minus some. Altogether roughly 110,000 clones are present, 94% being singletons, with the ten largest covering about 4%. The material sequenced was peripheral blood, taken at surgery. The receptors shown here come from a boy under three years old with hemimegalencephaly and intractable seizures.

The chain links TRBV9 to TRBJ2-3; maybe TRBD2 (6 bases). This CDR3 comprises 13 residues. Trimming pared 4 bases from V and 5 bases from J, leaving 11 bases between. CDR1 and CDR2 from the germline V gene are SGDLS and YYNGEE. CDR3 sequence (DNA): TGTGCCAGCAGCCCCCAAGCGGGAGATACGCAGTATTTT. Its protein is CASSPQAGDTQYF.

The CDR3 region has the DNA TGCGCCAGCACGAGGGACAGCCAAGAGACCCAGTACTTC. It codes for CASTRDSQETQYF. The rearrangement joins TRBV10-2 to TRBJ2-5, with 7 bases lining up with TRBD1. The CDR3 is 13 amino acids. Losses at the gene ends were 7 bases for V and 1 base for J; bases not matched to a gene: 3. Looked up from germline, CDR1 is WSHSY and CDR2 is SAAADI.

The chain uses TRBV24-1 and TRBJ2-1; unclear D gene. Germline-derived CDR1 and CDR2 are KGHDR and SFDVKD. V was clipped by 1 base and J by 4 bases, with 7 bases between them. The CDR3 totals 14 residues. CDR3 amino acids: CATSDFGGYNEQFF. In nucleotides, the CDR3 is TGTGCCACCAGTGATTTCGGTGGGTACAATGAGCAGTTCTTC.

The chain has TRBV5-5 and TRBJ2-5, with TRBD1 matching over 10 bases. CDR1 is SGHKS and CDR2 is YYEKEE in the germline V gene (reference sequence). This CDR3 has 16 residues. The V gene end was trimmed by 7 bases and the J gene end by 5 bases; junction bases not matched to a gene: 14. The CDR3 DNA reads TGTGCCAGCTTCGGGACAGGGGTTGATAGTGGTGAGACCCAGTACTTC. Translation: CASFGTGVDSGETQYF. The full variable domain, with the rest looked up from reference TRBV5-5 and TRBJ2-5, is DAGVTQSPTHLIKTRGQQVTLRCSPISGHKSVSWYQQVLGQGPQFIFQYYEKEERGRGNFPDRFSARQFPNYSSELNVNALLLGDSALYLCASFGTGVDSGETQYFGPGTRLLVL.

For this clone: Other DNA sequences in this sample translate to the same CDR3. This sequence joins TRBV29-1 and TRBJ2-1, with 11 positions matching TRBD2. Germline V gene lookup returns CDR1 SQVTM and CDR2 ANQGSEA. This CDR3 is built from 13 residues. V was pared by 6 bases and J by 3 bases, with 1 base of the junction left unmatched. For the CDR3, the DNA is TGCAGCGTGCTAGCGGGGGGCTACAATGAGCAGTTCTTC. Protein product: CSVLAGGYNEQFF.

This clone was found once. The CDR3 bases are TGTGCCAGCAGTCACCAGGGTTGGGACACTGAAGCTTTCTTT. Its translation: CASSHQGWDTEAFF. The gene calls are TRBV27 and TRBJ1-1; a weak D match, TRBD1 (5 bases). Germline V gene sequence: CDR1 MNHEY, CDR2 SMNVEV (reference sequence). The V end was cut by 5 bases, the J end by 3 bases, with 13 bases between. The CDR3 spans 14 residues.

The chain uses TRBV5-4 and TRBJ2-3, with no clear D. This CDR3 spans 15 amino acids. V gave up 0 bases and J gave up 2 bases, with 10 bases separating them. Germline V gene data show CDR1 as SGHNT and CDR2 as YYREEE (reference sequence). The CDR3 loop is CASSLGPKITDTQYF. In DNA, the CDR3 is TGTGCCAGCAGCTTGGGTCCAAAAATCACAGATACGCAGTATTTT. Full variable domain (missing parts from reference TRBV5-4 and TRBJ2-3): ETGVTQSPTHLIKTRGQQVTLRCSSQSGHNTVSWYQQALGQGPQFIFQYYREEENGRGNFPPRFSGLQFPNYSSELNVNALELDDSALYLCASSLGPKITDTQYFGPGTRLTVL.

The chain recombines TRBV27 with TRBJ2-7, with D perhaps TRBD1 (6 bases). Trimming left V 0 bases short and J 0 bases short, with 9 bases between. This CDR3 contains 15 residues. Germline assignment: CDR1 MNHEY and CDR2 SMNVEV (reference sequence). The CDR3 DNA reads as TGTGCCAGCAGTTTATCTGGGGGCGGCTCCTACGAGCAGTACTTC. Protein product: CASSLSGGGSYEQYF.

The chain recombines TRBV28 with TRBJ2-1; 7 bases are a match to TRBD2. The V segment lost 3 bases and the J segment 9 bases; nucleotides outside the gene matches: 8. Germline assignment: CDR1 MDHEN and CDR2 SYDVKM. The CDR3 runs 14 residues. This chain's CDR3 is CASSLVAGAREQFF. CDR3 coding DNA: TGTGCCAGCAGTTTGGTTGCGGGAGCGCGTGAGCAGTTCTTC.

The chain recombines TRBV10-3 with TRBJ2-1, with 14 positions matching TRBD2. V was clipped by 3 bases and J by 6 bases; unmatched bases: 10. CDR1 and CDR2 (germline): ENHRY, SYGVKD. The CDR3 has 18 amino acids. The CDR3 bases are TGTGCCATCAGTGACCCCGGGACTAGCGGGAGAGGAAGCAATGAGCAGTTCTTC. Encoded protein: CAISDPGTSGRGSNEQFF.

The V and J genes are TRBV19 and TRBJ2-1; 8 bases fit TRBD2. The CDR3 has 14 amino acids. Losses at the gene ends were 6 bases for V and 7 bases for J; bases not matched to a gene: 8. Germline CDR1 and CDR2: LNHDA and SQIVND (reference sequence). The CDR3 sequence: CASSGLARSNEQFF. The CDR3 DNA follows: TGTGCCAGTAGCGGACTAGCTCGGTCTAATGAGCAGTTCTTC.

The chain uses TRBV27 and TRBJ2-7; a possible D gene is TRBD2 (6 bases). In germline, CDR1 is MNHEY, CDR2 SMNVEV (reference sequence). Deletions cut 0 bases from V and 4 bases from J, with 13 bases between. CDR3 length: 15 amino acids. CDR3 DNA sequence: TGTGCCAGCAGTTTATCAGCCGGGGGTACGTACGAGCAGTACTTC. Amino acid sequence: CASSLSAGGTYEQYF.

The chain has TRBV5-6 and TRBJ2-5; 7 nucleotides line up with TRBD2. V lost 1 base and J lost 5; bases outside the gene matches: 8. The CDR3 is 15 residues long. Germline CDR1 and CDR2: SGHDT and YYEEEE. Here the CDR3 reads CASSLLAGVSETQYF. The DNA for the CDR3 is TGTGCCAGCAGCTTGCTGGCGGGAGTATCTGAGACCCAGTACTTC.

V and J are TRBV2 and TRBJ2-5; no clear D. V gave up 7 bases and J gave up 1 base, with 4 bases separating them. This CDR3 region has 11 residues. Looked up from germline, CDR1 is SNHLY and CDR2 is FYNNEI. CDR3 sequence (DNA): TGTGCCAGCAAGGTCCAAGAGACCCAGTACTTC. Protein sequence: CASKVQETQYF.

The genes are TRBV5-1 and TRBJ2-3; D may match TRBD1 or TRBD2 (6 bases each). In germline, CDR1 is SGHRS, CDR2 YFSETQ. V was clipped by 1 base and J by 3 bases, with 15 bases between them. The CDR3 spans 16 residues. CDR3 amino acids: CASSLKGGGRTDTQYF. In DNA form, the CDR3 reads TGCGCCAGCAGCTTGAAGGGGGGAGGAAGGACAGATACGCAGTATTTT.